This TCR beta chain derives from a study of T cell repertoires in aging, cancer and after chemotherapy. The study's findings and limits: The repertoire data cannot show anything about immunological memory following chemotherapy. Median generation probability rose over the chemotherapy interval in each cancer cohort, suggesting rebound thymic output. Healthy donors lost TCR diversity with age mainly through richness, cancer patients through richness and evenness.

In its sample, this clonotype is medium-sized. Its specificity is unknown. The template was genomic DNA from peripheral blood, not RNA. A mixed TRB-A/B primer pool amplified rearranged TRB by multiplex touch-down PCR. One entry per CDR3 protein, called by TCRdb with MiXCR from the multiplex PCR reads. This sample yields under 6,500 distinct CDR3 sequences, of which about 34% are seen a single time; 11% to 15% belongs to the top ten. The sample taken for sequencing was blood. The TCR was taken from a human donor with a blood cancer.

The CDR3 DNA reads TGTGCCAGCAGCTTCGGACCTTACAATGAGCAGTTCTTC. It specifies CASSFGPYNEQFF. The chain has TRBV27 and TRBJ2-1; no clear D. This CDR3 comprises 13 residues. Germline V CDR1 and CDR2: MNHEY, SMNVEV (reference sequence). Trimming cost V 6 bases and J 4 bases, with 10 bases left between them.